This TCR beta chain was captured by sequencing in a study of blood T cell repertoires in COVID-19. Study context: Sites in the United States, Italy and Spain provided acute and convalescent COVID-19 samples. Sources were T cells, B-cell-depleted T cells, or PBMCs; the material itself was cDNA or gDNA.

CDR1 is MDHEN and CDR2 is SYDVKM in the germline V gene. With 3 bases removed from V and 3 bases from J, the gap between germline ends came to 17 bases. The CDR3 extends over 16 amino acids. Original processing notes: Reference gene primer amplification in the assay estimated nucleated cell counts. Data came from immunoSEQ multiplex PCR; TCRdb stores just in-frame clones and leaves some out. V, J and clone size reflect that table, while D and trimming were determined from the DNA. The table shows fewer than 250,000 clones, with around 83% occurring only once. Sequencing input: peripheral blood. The TCR sequence derives from a man over 45 with active or convalescent COVID-19. The genes are TRBV28 and TRBJ1-1, with D possibly matching TRBD1 (5 bases). The CDR3 is CASSFISAGLDTEAFF. The CDR3 DNA reads as TGTGCCAGCAGTTTTATCTCGGCAGGGTTGGACACTGAAGCTTTCTTT.